This T cell receptor (beta chain) was sequenced during a study of Ad26.COV2.S vaccination and SARS-CoV-2 variants. Study-level results: Participants in the vaccine arm had higher spike-specific TCR breadth; placebo recipients had lower. Analyses of TCR breadth and depth may have underestimated total T cell responses.

Comments on this clone: Antigen unknown.

This CDR3 spans 14 amino acids. Germline values: CDR1 SGHNT, CDR2 YENEEA. V was cut by 1 base and J by 5 bases, with 8 bases left in between. Profiling relied on immunoSEQ multiplex PCR, and the TCRdb table lists in-frame clones only, not all of them. The sample consists of more than 300,000 clones, around 89% of them appearing once. Indicated treatment: roughly 18 received Ad26.COV2.S at low or high dose, single or two shots; about five received placebo; per-sample allocation not given. Samples analyzed were those drawn on day 63 after the first vaccine or placebo injection. Boston provided a donor who was an adult aged 18-55 years.

Sequencing used peripheral blood, obtained in a trial of Ad26.COV2.S vaccine versus placebo. The TCR originated in a person aged 18-65 years who received the Ad26.COV2.S COVID-19 vaccine or a placebo. The gene calls are TRBV11-3 and TRBJ2-2; D unclear. The CDR3 loop reads CASSLGIGTGELFF. The CDR3 DNA sequence: TGTGCCAGCAGCTTAGGTATTGGGACCGGGGAGCTGTTTTTT.